This entry lists 15 T cell receptor beta chains sequenced from one sample in a study of shared clonotypes between healthy human individuals. The repertoire was sequenced with immunoSEQ multiplex PCR; TCRdb's copy has only in-frame clones and lacks some. The data show approximately 980,000 clones, over 60% seen once. Source material: memory CD4+ T cells sorted from blood. Sample subset: CD45RA-negative fraction. The receptors shown here come from a man aged 18 to 29 in good health.

This sequence joins TRBV6-5 and TRBJ1-2; D remains unclear. The germline V and J ends were trimmed by 4 bases and 4 bases, with 10 bases remaining between them. The length of the CDR3 is 13 residues. Per germline, CDR1 MNHEY and CDR2 SVGAGI. This CDR3 reads CASSFGSVYGYTF. CDR3 DNA sequence: TGTGCCAGCAGTTTCGGGTCTGTCTATGGCTACACCTTC.

The chain recombines TRBV5-1 with TRBJ2-5; TRBD1 matches at 7 bases. Germline V gene data show CDR1 as SGHRS and CDR2 as YFSETQ. The CDR3 totals 15 residues. V shed 0 bases, J shed 5 bases, and the junction held 7 bases outside the gene matches. This CDR3 is CASSLAPTGVETQYF. As DNA, the CDR3 is TGCGCCAGCAGCTTGGCCCCCACAGGGGTCGAGACCCAGTACTTC.

The gene calls are TRBV11-2 and TRBJ2-3, with 8 bases aligning to TRBD1. This CDR3 region has 15 residues. Germline values: CDR1 SGHAT, CDR2 FQNNGV. The V and J ends lost 1 base and 8 bases, in that order; junction bases with no gene match: 8. CDR3 loop: CASSLGAGGIGTQYF. The CDR3 coding sequence is TGTGCCAGCAGCTTAGGAGCAGGGGGCATAGGTACGCAGTATTTT.

Here the CDR3 DNA reads TGTGCCAGCAGTGAAAACGGGAATGAGCAGTTCTTC. Protein product: CASSENGNEQFF. This sequence joins TRBV2 and TRBJ2-1; D remains unclear. The germline V gene encodes CDR1 SNHLY and CDR2 FYNNEI. V gave up 2 bases and J gave up 7 bases, with 6 bases separating them. The CDR3 contains 12 residues.

The V gene is TRBV4-2, the J gene TRBJ1-4; tentative D call: TRBD1 (5 bases). This CDR3 region has 16 residues. Trimming took off 0 bases at V and 8 bases at J, with 16 bases between the two ends. Germline loops: CDR1 LGHNA, CDR2 YNFKEQ. The CDR3 reads CASSQDIGQGREKLFF. The DNA of the CDR3 is TGTGCCAGCAGCCAAGATATAGGTCAGGGAAGAGAAAAACTGTTTTTT.

This rearrangement joins TRBV29-1 to TRBJ1-5; D is uncertain. The CDR3 runs 14 residues. V was clipped by 4 bases and J by 1 base, with 11 bases between them. Germline V gene sequence: CDR1 SQVTM, CDR2 ANQGSEA. Written as DNA, the CDR3 is TGCAGCGTTGGACCCGACGCCAGCAATCAGCCCCAGCATTTT. Translated, it gives CSVGPDASNQPQHF.

Points on this clone: The sample holds other DNA sequences that translate to the same CDR3. The genes are TRBV5-1 and TRBJ1-3; the D is unclear. CDR1 and CDR2 (germline): SGHRS, YFSETQ. V lost 0 bases and J lost 4, with 5 bases in between. The CDR3 runs to 13 residues. CDR3 nucleotide sequence: TGCGCCAGCAGCTTGGGAGGGGGAAACACCATATATTTT. Its translation: CASSLGGGNTIYF.

J is TRBJ1-2 and V is TRBV5-1; 7 bases fit TRBD1. The CDR3 sequence is 13 residues long. Losses at the gene ends were 4 bases for V and 3 bases for J; bases not matched to a gene: 3. CDR1 and CDR2 (germline): SGHRS, YFSETQ. The CDR3 loop reads CASSTGQYYGYTF. DNA of the CDR3: TGCGCCAGCAGCACGGGACAGTACTATGGCTACACCTTC. Together with reference TRBV5-1 and TRBJ1-2, the CDR3 gives the full variable domain: KAGVTQTPRYLIKTRGQQVTLSCSPISGHRSVSWYQQTPGQGLQFLFEYFSETQRNKGNFPGRFSGRQFSNSRSEMNVSTLELGDSALYLCASSTGQYYGYTFGSGTRLTVV.

The V call is TRBV2, the J call TRBJ2-5, with D possibly TRBD2 on 6 matching bases. The length of the CDR3 is 13 residues. Trimming removed 6 bases from V and 5 bases from J, with 13 bases in between. Germline V gene lookup returns CDR1 SNHLY and CDR2 FYNNEI. CDR3 loop: CASSQDGRETQYF. CDR3 DNA: TGTGCCAGCAGCCAGGATGGGAGGGAGACCCAGTACTTC. Complete variable domain (other parts from reference TRBV2 and TRBJ2-5): EPEVTQTPSHQVTQMGQEVILRCVPISNHLYFYWYRQILGQKVEFLVSFYNNEISEKSEIFDDQFSVERPDGSNFTLKIRSTKLEDSAMYFCASSQDGRETQYFGPGTRLLVL.

J is TRBJ2-7 and V is TRBV7-8; 10 nucleotides agree with TRBD2. The CDR3 extends over 17 amino acids. V trimming: 4 bases; J trimming: 4 bases; junction bases outside the gene matches: 13. The germline V gene encodes CDR1 SGHVS and CDR2 FQNEAQ. In DNA form, the CDR3 reads TGTGCCAGCAGCTGGGCTAGCGGGGGTCTTACGGTTTACGAGCAGTACTTC. This codes for CASSWASGGLTVYEQYF.

This sequence joins TRBV2 and TRBJ1-6; TRBD1 agrees at 8 bases. Per the germline V gene, CDR1 is SNHLY and CDR2 is FYNNEI. CDR3 length: 15 residues. V lost 5 bases and J lost 7; bases outside the gene matches: 7. The CDR3, as DNA: TGTGCCAGCAGTCGCGGCCGGACAGGGAATTCACCCCTCCACTTT. Translation gives CASSRGRTGNSPLHF. Drawing the rest from reference TRBV2 and TRBJ1-6, the complete variable domain is EPEVTQTPSHQVTQMGQEVILRCVPISNHLYFYWYRQILGQKVEFLVSFYNNEISEKSEIFDDQFSVERPDGSNFTLKIRSTKLEDSAMYFCASSRGRTGNSPLHFGNGTRLTVT.

Only one count was recorded for this clone. The chain employs TRBV4-1 and TRBJ1-3; D gene ambiguous. Trimming took off 0 bases at V and 3 bases at J, with 9 bases between the two ends. This CDR3 is 15 amino acids long. Germline V gene sequence: CDR1 MGHRA, CDR2 YSYEKL. The CDR3 loop is CASSQEGQFGNTIYF. CDR3 nucleotides: TGCGCCAGCAGCCAAGAAGGCCAGTTTGGAAACACCATATATTTT.

The CDR3 nucleotides are TGTGCCCCCCGGGACAGGGGTCGAACTGAAGCTTTCTTT. It codes for CAPRDRGRTEAFF. The chain employs TRBV30 and TRBJ1-1; 10 bases fit TRBD1. The trim removed 8 bases at V and 5 bases at J, leaving 8 bases unmatched. Germline CDR1 and CDR2: GTSNPN and SVGIG (reference sequence). This CDR3 is 13 amino acids long.

V and J are TRBV5-6 and TRBJ1-4; 7 bases align to TRBD1. After removal of 2 bases from V and 8 bases from J, the junction contained 12 bases not matched to a gene. The CDR3 spans 16 residues. CDR1 is SGHDT, CDR2 YYEEEE, per germline. The CDR3 is CASSFLQGSALEKLFF. The DNA for the CDR3 is TGTGCCAGCAGCTTCTTACAGGGGTCAGCCCTCGAAAAACTGTTTTTT.

The CDR3 is CASSLSGYTGELFF. CDR3 in DNA: TGTGCCAGCAGCTTAAGCGGCTACACCGGGGAGCTGTTTTTT. The V call is TRBV7-2, the J call TRBJ2-2, with a weak D call TRBD2 (5 bases). Germline values: CDR1 SGHTA, CDR2 FQGNSA. Trimming cost V 2 bases and J 3 bases, with 7 bases left between them. The CDR3 sequence is 14 residues long.